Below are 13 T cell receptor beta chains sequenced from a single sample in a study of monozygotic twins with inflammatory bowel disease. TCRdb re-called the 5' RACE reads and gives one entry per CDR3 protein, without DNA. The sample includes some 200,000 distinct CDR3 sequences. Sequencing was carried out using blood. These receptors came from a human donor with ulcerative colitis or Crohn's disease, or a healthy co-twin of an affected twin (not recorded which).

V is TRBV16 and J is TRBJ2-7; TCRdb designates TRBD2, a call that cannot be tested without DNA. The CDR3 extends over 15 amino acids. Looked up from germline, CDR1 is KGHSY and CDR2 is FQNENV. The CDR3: CASSQSPPGNDEQYF.

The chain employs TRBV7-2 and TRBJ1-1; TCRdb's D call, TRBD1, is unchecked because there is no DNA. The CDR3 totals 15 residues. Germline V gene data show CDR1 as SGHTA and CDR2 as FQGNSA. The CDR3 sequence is CASSAGTGGVTEAFF.

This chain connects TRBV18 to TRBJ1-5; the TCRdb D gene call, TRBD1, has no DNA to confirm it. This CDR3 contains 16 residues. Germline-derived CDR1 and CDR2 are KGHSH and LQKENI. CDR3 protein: CASSPQGGFGNQPQHF.

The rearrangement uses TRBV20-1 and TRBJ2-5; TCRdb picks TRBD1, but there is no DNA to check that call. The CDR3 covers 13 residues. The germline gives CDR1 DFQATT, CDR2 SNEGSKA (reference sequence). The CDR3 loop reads CSAPGPYQETQYF.

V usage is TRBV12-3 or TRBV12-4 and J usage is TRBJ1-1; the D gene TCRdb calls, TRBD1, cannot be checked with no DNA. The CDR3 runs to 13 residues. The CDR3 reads CASILGGGTEAFF.

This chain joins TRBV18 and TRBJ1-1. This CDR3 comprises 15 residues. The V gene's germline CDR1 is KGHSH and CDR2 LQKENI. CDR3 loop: CASSPQGLGGTEAFF.

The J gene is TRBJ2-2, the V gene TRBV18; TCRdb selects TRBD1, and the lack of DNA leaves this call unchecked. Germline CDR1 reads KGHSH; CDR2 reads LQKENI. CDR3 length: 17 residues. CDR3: CASSPLGTGSNTGELFF. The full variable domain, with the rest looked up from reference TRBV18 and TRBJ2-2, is NAGVMQNPRHLVRRRGQEARLRCSPMKGHSHVYWYRQLPEEGLKFMVYLQKENIIDESGMPKERFSAEFPKEGPSILRIQQVVRGDSAAYFCASSPLGTGSNTGELFFGEGSRLTVL.

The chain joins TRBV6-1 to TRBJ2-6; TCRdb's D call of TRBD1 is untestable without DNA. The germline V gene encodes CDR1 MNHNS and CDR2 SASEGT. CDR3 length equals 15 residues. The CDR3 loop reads CASGDTLPGANVLTF.

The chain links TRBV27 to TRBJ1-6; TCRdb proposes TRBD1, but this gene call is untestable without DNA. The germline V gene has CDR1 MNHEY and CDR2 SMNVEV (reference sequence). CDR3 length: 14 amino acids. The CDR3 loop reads CASSSKEGRSPLHF.

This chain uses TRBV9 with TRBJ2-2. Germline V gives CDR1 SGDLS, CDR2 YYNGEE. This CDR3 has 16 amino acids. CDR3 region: CASSVGTATNTGELFF.

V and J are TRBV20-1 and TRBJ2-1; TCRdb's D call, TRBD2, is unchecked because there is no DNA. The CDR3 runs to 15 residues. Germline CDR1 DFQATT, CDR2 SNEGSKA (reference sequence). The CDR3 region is CSARRLAGGLNEQFF.

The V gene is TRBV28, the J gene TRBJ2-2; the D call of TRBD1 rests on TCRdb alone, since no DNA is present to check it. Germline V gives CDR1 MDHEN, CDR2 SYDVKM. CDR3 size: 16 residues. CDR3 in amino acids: CASSALVGRGNGELFF.

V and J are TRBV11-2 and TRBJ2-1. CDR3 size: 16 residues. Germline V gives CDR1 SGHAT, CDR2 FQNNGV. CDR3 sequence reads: CASSLGSPSSYNEQFF.